Shown below are 15 T cell receptor beta chains from a single sample sequenced in a study of shared clonotypes between healthy human individuals. This table comes from immunoSEQ multiplex PCR, and its TCRdb copy is limited to in-frame clones, with some not included. The repertoire holds 950,000 to 1,100,000 clones, 60% to 80% seen once, with over 1.3% in the top ten. The material sequenced was memory CD4+ T cells sorted from blood. The subset: CD45RA-negative fraction. The source is a man younger than 30 in good health.

J is TRBJ2-1 and V is TRBV7-6; 8 positions match TRBD2. This CDR3 region has 16 residues. Germline lookup yields CDR1 SGHVS and CDR2 FNYEAQ. Trimming cost V 4 bases and J 6 bases; bases outside gene matches: 11. The CDR3 coding sequence is TGTGCCAGCAGCTCACTGCCTACGGGAGGGCCCAATGAGCAGTTCTTC. This gives the protein CASSSLPTGGPNEQFF.

V usage is TRBV19 and J usage is TRBJ2-5, with 13 bases fitting TRBD2. The CDR3 has 15 amino acids. Germline lookup yields CDR1 LNHDA and CDR2 SQIVND (reference sequence). V trimming: 6 bases; J trimming: 5 bases; junction bases outside the gene matches: 6. CDR3 residues: CASSMTSGRTETQYF. The CDR3 DNA reads TGTGCCAGTAGCATGACTAGCGGGAGGACGGAGACCCAGTACTTC.

The CDR3 region is CASSFGGIAQDTQYF. CDR3 DNA: TGTGCCAGCAGCTTTGGGGGAATCGCCCAAGATACGCAGTATTTT. The chain employs TRBV7-9 and TRBJ2-3; D may be TRBD1 or TRBD2 (5 bases each). Trimming left V 3 bases short and J 5 bases short, with 15 bases between. The CDR3 totals 15 residues. The germline V gene encodes CDR1 SEHNR and CDR2 FQNEAQ (reference sequence).

The genes are TRBV18 and TRBJ2-1, with unresolved D. The CDR3 runs 15 residues. V was trimmed by 6 bases and J by 6 bases, leaving 18 bases between them. The V gene's germline CDR1 is KGHSH and CDR2 LQKENI. The CDR3 reads CASSLNRAALNEQFF. Written as DNA, the CDR3 is TGTGCCAGCTCCCTAAACCGGGCGGCCCTCAATGAGCAGTTCTTC.

The rearrangement links TRBV5-1 to TRBJ2-3; the D gene is possibly TRBD1 (6 bases). CDR1 is SGHRS, CDR2 YFSETQ, per germline. The germline V and J ends were trimmed by 1 base and 0 bases, with 12 bases remaining between them. This CDR3 is 16 amino acids long. This CDR3 is CASSLLQGRSTDTQYF. CDR3 nucleotides: TGCGCCAGCAGCTTGTTACAGGGTAGGAGCACAGATACGCAGTATTTT.

The CDR3 reads CASSRASGSENTQYF. The CDR3 bases are TGTGCCAGCAGCCGGGCGAGCGGGAGTGAAAATACGCAGTATTTT. This chain joins TRBV7-2 and TRBJ2-3; 8 nucleotides align to TRBD2. The CDR3 covers 15 residues. The junction had 11 bases not matched to a gene; V was cut back by 5 bases and J by 7 bases. Germline lookup yields CDR1 SGHTA and CDR2 FQGNSA. Variable domain in full (rest from reference TRBV7-2 and TRBJ2-3): GAGVSQSPSNKVTEKGKDVELRCDPISGHTALYWYRQSLGQGLEFLIYFQGNSAPDKSGLPSDRFSAERTGGSVSTLTIQRTQQEDSAVYLCASSRASGSENTQYFGPGTRLTVL.

The chain links TRBV18 to TRBJ2-2; D not certain. With 3 bases removed from V and 0 bases from J, the gap between germline ends came to 11 bases. The CDR3 is 16 residues long. Germline loops: CDR1 KGHSH, CDR2 LQKENI. CDR3 region: CASSPYPLTNTGELFF. The CDR3 nucleotides are TGTGCCAGCTCACCTTACCCACTGACGAACACCGGGGAGCTGTTTTTT.

The genes are TRBV7-2 and TRBJ1-2; D ambiguous. V lost 2 bases and J lost 1, with 11 bases in between. CDR3 length: 15 residues. Germline CDR1 SGHTA, CDR2 FQGNSA. CDR3: CASSLNGVVNYGYTF. The CDR3 bases are TGTGCCAGCAGCTTAAACGGGGTGGTTAACTATGGCTACACCTTC.

This clone has more than one count but fewer than ten. This chain connects TRBV7-9 to TRBJ1-1; D might be TRBD1 (6 bases). The germline gives CDR1 SEHNR, CDR2 FQNEAQ (reference sequence). V gave up 1 base and J gave up 6 bases, with 15 bases separating them. CDR3 length equals 15 residues. CDR3 amino acids: CASSLDLQGSAEAFF. CDR3 coding DNA: TGTGCCAGCAGCTTAGACCTACAGGGTTCGGCTGAAGCTTTCTTT.

The chain's CDR3 is CSAWTSQGGDTQYF. The CDR3, as DNA: TGCAGCGCATGGACTAGCCAAGGGGGGGATACGCAGTATTTT. This sequence joins TRBV29-1 and TRBJ2-3; 8 bases are a match to TRBD2. Germline lookup yields CDR1 SQVTM and CDR2 ANQGSEA. Trimming cost V 7 bases and J 6 bases; bases outside gene matches: 12. The CDR3 spans 14 residues.

This clone showed up many times. Different DNA sequences within this sample yield the same CDR3. The chain employs TRBV7-2 and TRBJ2-2, with D perhaps matching TRBD1 (7 bases). Trimming took off 2 bases at V and 9 bases at J, with 16 bases between the two ends. The CDR3 has 15 amino acids. Germline V gene lookup returns CDR1 SGHTA and CDR2 FQGNSA. This CDR3 reads CASSLQGGLRRELFF. For the CDR3, the DNA is TGTGCCAGCAGCTTACAGGGGGGTCTAAGGCGGGAGCTGTTTTTT.

The chain joins TRBV5-4 to TRBJ2-1; TRBD2 aligns across 12 bases. With V trimmed by 3 bases and J by 7 bases, 11 bases remained unmatched. This CDR3 spans 17 amino acids. CDR1 is SGHNT, CDR2 YYREEE, per germline (reference sequence). CDR3 bases: TGTGCCAGCAGCTCTGAGGTTCTAGCGGGGGGGCCGAATGAGCAGTTCTTC. Translation: CASSSEVLAGGPNEQFF.

The chain links TRBV7-9 to TRBJ1-1, with no clear D. The CDR3 has 12 residues. The germline V and J ends were trimmed by 4 bases and 3 bases, with 6 bases remaining between them. Germline loops: CDR1 SEHNR, CDR2 FQNEAQ (reference sequence). The CDR3 nucleotides read TGTGCCAGCAGCTGGAGCGACACTGAAGCTTTCTTT. Its translation: CASSWSDTEAFF.

This chain joins TRBV14 and TRBJ1-1, with 10 bases aligning to TRBD1. The germline V gene has CDR1 SGHDN and CDR2 FVKESK. J was trimmed by 4 bases and V by 1 base; bases with no gene match: 6. This CDR3 contains 16 residues. CDR3 residues: CASSQGDRGLSTEAFF. The CDR3 nucleotides read TGTGCCAGCAGCCAAGGCGACAGGGGGCTTTCCACTGAAGCTTTCTTT.

The chain joins TRBV10-2 to TRBJ1-1; maybe TRBD1 (6 bases). This CDR3 contains 15 residues. The V and J ends lost 3 bases and 1 base respectively, with 12 bases between them. CDR1 and CDR2 (germline): WSHSY, SAAADI. Here the CDR3 DNA reads TGCGCCAGCAGTGAACATGACAGGAGGAACACTGAAGCTTTCTTT. Translated, it gives CASSEHDRRNTEAFF.